These 25 T cell receptor beta chains share one sample of origin, sequenced in a study of CD8+CD57+ T cells in acquired aplastic anemia. Genomic DNA served as template for TCR beta VDJ and CDR3 profiling. Each CDR3 protein gets one entry after TCRdb re-called the reads with MiXCR. This table has 150,000 to 200,000 distinct CDR3 sequences, around 66% appearing once. The specimen was sorted CD4+, CD8+, or CD8+CD57+ T cells (not recorded which) from PBMCs. The receptors shown here come from a human donor with severe aplastic anemia or a healthy control (not recorded which).

A few counts support this clonotype. The chain combines TRBV5-8 with TRBJ2-4; 9 nucleotides line up with TRBD1. The J segment lost 5 bases and the V segment lost 4 bases, leaving 7 bases of the junction unmatched. CDR1 and CDR2 from the germline V gene are SGHTS and YDEGEE. The CDR3 sequence is 15 residues long. The CDR3 nucleotides are TGTGCCAGCAGCCCTTCGACAGGGGGTCAAAACATTCAGTACTTC. It yields the protein CASSPSTGGQNIQYF.

The rearrangement links TRBV9 to TRBJ2-5, with D perhaps TRBD1 (5 bases). Trimming shortened V by 0 bases and J by 2 bases, and 8 bases separated the two germline ends. The CDR3 has 14 residues. CDR1 is SGDLS, CDR2 YYNGEE, per germline. CDR3 nucleotides: TGTGCCAGCAGCGTAGGGCAGGGACAAGAGACCCAGTACTTC. This sequence encodes CASSVGQGQETQYF.

V usage is TRBV5-4 and J usage is TRBJ1-2; 9 bases line up with TRBD1. Unmatched junction bases numbered 5, after V lost 0 bases and J lost 2 bases. Germline V gene sequence: CDR1 SGHNT, CDR2 YYREEE (reference sequence). The length of the CDR3 is 16 residues. As DNA, the CDR3 is TGTGCCAGCAGCTTGGCCTTAGGACAGGGGAACTATGGCTACACCTTC. Its translation is CASSLALGQGNYGYTF.

The chain carries TRBV2 and TRBJ1-1, with D perhaps matching TRBD1 (5 bases). The germline CDR1 and CDR2 sequences are SNHLY and FYNNEI. The CDR3 is 12 residues long. V was pared by 6 bases and J by 4 bases, with 9 bases between. The CDR3 spells CASSYGGTEAFF. The CDR3 nucleotides are TGTGCCAGCAGCTACGGGGGCACTGAAGCTTTCTTT. Based on the CDR3 plus reference TRBV2 and TRBJ1-1, the full variable domain is EPEVTQTPSHQVTQMGQEVILRCVPISNHLYFYWYRQILGQKVEFLVSFYNNEISEKSEIFDDQFSVERPDGSNFTLKIRSTKLEDSAMYFCASSYGGTEAFFGQGTRLTVV.

The DNA for the CDR3 is TGTGCCAGCAGTACTGGAGACAGGGGCTACGAGCAGTACTTC. Protein product: CASSTGDRGYEQYF. The chain is built from TRBV6-1 and TRBJ2-7; 8 bases align to TRBD1. V dropped 5 bases and J dropped 3; count of bases not matched to a gene: 6. The CDR3 consists of 14 residues. Germline V lookup: CDR1 MNHNS, CDR2 SASEGT.

This sequence joins TRBV29-1 and TRBJ1-1; 7 nucleotides agree with TRBD1. The CDR3 sequence is 14 residues long. Germline CDR1 and CDR2: SQVTM and ANQGSEA. The ends lost 6 bases at V and 8 bases at J; junction bases unmatched: 15. The CDR3: CSVHSGGTHSEAFF. The CDR3 DNA sequence: TGCAGCGTACATTCAGGGGGTACGCACTCAGAAGCTTTCTTT. The whole variable domain, filled in from reference TRBV29-1 and TRBJ1-1, reads SAVISQKPSRDICQRGTSLTIQCQVDSQVTMMFWYRQQPGQSLTLIATANQGSEATYESGFVIDKFPISRPNLTFSTLTVSNMSPEDSSIYLCSVHSGGTHSEAFFGQGTRLTVV.

The CDR3, as DNA: TGTGCCAGCAGTGACTCGACAGGGCTAGCCTACGAGCAGTACTTC. Residues: CASSDSTGLAYEQYF. The chain employs TRBV6-4 and TRBJ2-7, with 7 bases lining up with TRBD1. This CDR3 comprises 15 residues. The V gene's germline CDR1 is MRHNA and CDR2 SNTAGT. V dropped 0 bases and J dropped 2; count of bases not matched to a gene: 4.

This clonotype was counted ten times or more. The V gene is TRBV7-3, the J gene TRBJ2-1; TRBD2 aligns across 7 bases. CDR3 length: 15 amino acids. Trimming at V came to 4 bases and at J to 8 bases, leaving 11 bases not matched to a gene. CDR1 is SGHTA, CDR2 FQGTGA, per germline. CDR3 loop: CASSYSGLSGDEQFF. CDR3 coding DNA: TGTGCCAGCAGCTACTCGGGACTATCGGGCGATGAGCAGTTCTTC.

In nucleotides, the CDR3 is TGTGCCAGCAGGTATTCTGATACGCAGTATTTT. It encodes CASRYSDTQYF. The rearrangement joins TRBV2 to TRBJ2-3; no definite D call. Per germline, CDR1 SNHLY and CDR2 FYNNEI. This CDR3 contains 11 residues. The germline V and J ends were trimmed by 6 bases and 6 bases, with 7 bases remaining between them.

This sequence joins TRBV24-1 and TRBJ2-2; the match to TRBD1 covers 11 bases. This CDR3 spans 14 amino acids. Germline loops: CDR1 KGHDR, CDR2 SFDVKD. After removal of 9 bases from V and 7 bases from J, the junction contained 6 bases not matched to a gene. The CDR3 coding sequence is TGTGCCACCGGGGGACAGGGGGGTGTCGGGGAGCTGTTTTTT. This encodes CATGGQGGVGELFF.

The V gene is TRBV7-2, the J gene TRBJ1-2; no definite D call. V was clipped by 1 base and J by 3 bases, with 12 bases between them. Germline assignment: CDR1 SGHTA and CDR2 FQGNSA. This CDR3 has 15 residues. The CDR3 bases are TGTGCCAGCAGCTTAGAGTTTAGTCCTTACTATGGCTACACCTTC. Encoded protein: CASSLEFSPYYGYTF.

Comments on this clonotype: A much bigger clone sits one base away, suggesting this may be a read error. The J gene is TRBJ2-5, the V gene TRBV20-1; no definite D call. CDR1 is DFQATT, CDR2 SNEGSKA, per germline (reference sequence). This CDR3 contains 21 residues. V was trimmed by 3 bases and J by 0 bases, leaving 32 bases between them. Here the CDR3 reads CSASSLLPGPLRNGYQETQYF. The DNA of the CDR3 is TGCAGTGCTAGCTCTCTCCTTCCGGGTCCCTTAAGAAATGGCTACCAAGAGACCCAGTACTTC.

J is TRBJ1-2 and V is TRBV20-1, with a possible D match to TRBD1 (5 bases). This CDR3 region has 12 residues. Between the trimmed V and J ends, which lost 0 bases and 3 bases, there was a span of 5 bases. The germline V gene encodes CDR1 DFQATT and CDR2 SNEGSKA (reference sequence). Here the CDR3 DNA reads TGCAGTGCTAGAGAACAGGACTATGGCTACACCTTC. It codes for CSAREQDYGYTF.

The rearrangement uses TRBV4-2 and TRBJ2-7; D is possibly TRBD1 (6 bases). The germline V gene has CDR1 LGHNA and CDR2 YNFKEQ. The V end lost 1 base, the J end lost 3 bases, and 10 bases lay between the germline ends. The CDR3 covers 14 residues. This CDR3 reads CASSQGTALYEQYF. CDR3 sequence (DNA): TGTGCCAGCAGCCAAGGGACAGCCCTCTACGAGCAGTACTTC.

In its sample, this clonotype was seen once. The V and J genes are TRBV10-2 and TRBJ2-5; 11 bases match TRBD2. The CDR3 contains 16 residues. The ends lost 3 bases at V and 0 bases at J; junction bases unmatched: 3. Germline V lookup: CDR1 WSHSY, CDR2 SAAADI. The CDR3 bases are TGCGCCAGCAGTGATGGGACTAGCGGTTACCAAGAGACCCAGTACTTC. Translated, it gives CASSDGTSGYQETQYF.

There are a few counts of this clonotype. The chain is built from TRBV20-1 and TRBJ2-7; 11 nucleotides line up with TRBD2. From germline, CDR1 is DFQATT and CDR2 SNEGSKA (reference sequence). The CDR3 sequence is 13 residues long. J gave up 7 bases and V 6 bases, and 8 bases lay outside the gene matches. The CDR3: CSAILAGVGEQYF. The CDR3, as DNA: TGCAGTGCGATACTAGCGGGAGTAGGTGAGCAGTACTTC.

This chain links TRBV24-1 with TRBJ1-2; D is unclear. Germline loops: CDR1 KGHDR, CDR2 SFDVKD. This CDR3 is 14 amino acids long. V lost 3 bases and J lost 0, with 7 bases in between. The CDR3 loop is CATSDAATNYGYTF. The CDR3 nucleotides are TGTGCCACCAGTGATGCCGCCACTAACTATGGCTACACCTTC.

Concerning this clonotype itself: A much bigger clone sits one base away, suggesting this may be a read error. The chain links TRBV28 to TRBJ2-1; TRBD2 agrees at 13 bases. CDR3 length: 16 residues. Germline CDR1 MDHEN, CDR2 SYDVKM. V dropped 2 bases and J dropped 12; count of bases not matched to a gene: 10. The CDR3 spells CASSLGLAGVGDGQFF. As DNA, the CDR3 is TGTGCCAGCAGTTTAGGACTAGCGGGGGTTGGGGATGGGCAGTTCTTC.

The V call is TRBV10-2, the J call TRBJ1-1; 7 bases fit TRBD1. Losses at the gene ends were 5 bases for V and 4 bases for J; bases not matched to a gene: 7. Germline lookup yields CDR1 WSHSY and CDR2 SAAADI. This CDR3 is built from 14 residues. CDR3 amino acids: CASSTPGGLTEAFF. CDR3 coding DNA: TGCGCCAGCAGTACTCCAGGGGGTCTCACTGAAGCTTTCTTT.

V and J are TRBV24-1 and TRBJ2-2, with 10 bases fitting TRBD1. After removal of 0 bases from V and 0 bases from J, the junction contained 0 bases not matched to a gene. The CDR3 loop spans 17 amino acids. CDR1 and CDR2 (germline): KGHDR, SFDVKD. CDR3 sequence: CATSDLGQGANTGELFF. The CDR3 nucleotides are TGTGCCACCAGTGATTTGGGACAGGGGGCGAACACCGGGGAGCTGTTTTTT.

The chain is built from TRBV19 and TRBJ1-4, with D perhaps matching TRBD1 (5 bases). Germline assignment: CDR1 LNHDA and CDR2 SQIVND (reference sequence). The CDR3 sequence is 11 residues long. The CDR3 spells CVAGRGEKLFF. DNA of the CDR3: TGTGTCGCAGGGCGGGGAGAAAAACTGTTTTTT.

V is TRBV7-8 and J is TRBJ2-1; TRBD2 aligns across 8 bases. This CDR3 contains 15 residues. V was pared by 4 bases and J by 5 bases, with 7 bases of the junction left unmatched. The germline V gene has CDR1 SGHVS and CDR2 FQNEAQ. The CDR3 loop reads CASSSTSEEDNEQFF. CDR3 sequence (DNA): TGTGCCAGCAGCTCGACTAGCGAGGAAGACAATGAGCAGTTCTTC.

The rearrangement joins TRBV5-4 to TRBJ2-3, with 7 nucleotides matching TRBD2. Germline values: CDR1 SGHNT, CDR2 YYREEE (reference sequence). CDR3 size: 15 residues. V gave up 4 bases and J gave up 12 bases; unmatched junction bases: 17. The CDR3 DNA reads as TGTGCCAGCAGCCCCAGGTGGGGGGGTGAAGAGACCCAGTATTTT. Encoded protein: CASSPRWGGEETQYF. Full variable domain (outside the CDR3, taken from reference TRBV5-4 and TRBJ2-3): ETGVTQSPTHLIKTRGQQVTLRCSSQSGHNTVSWYQQALGQGPQFIFQYYREEENGRGNFPPRFSGLQFPNYSSELNVNALELDDSALYLCASSPRWGGEETQYFGPGTRLTVL.

Comment on this clonotype: Given the absence of the conserved phenylalanine or tryptophan at the CDR3 end, a read error is likely. Because the CDR3's place on the DNA is in doubt, the DNA is left out and the CDR3 is given as listed by TCRdb. The chain employs TRBV5-1 and TRBJ2-5; the table's D call TRBD1 went unverified against the DNA. The CDR3 region is 16 residues in length, termini included. Germline lookup yields CDR1 SGHRS and CDR2 YFSETQ. The CDR3 reads CASSPQDTGSPLHFGN.

Comment on this clonotype: A much bigger clone sits one base away, suggesting this may be a read error. The chain is built from TRBV15 and TRBJ2-3, with 7 bases identical to TRBD2. Germline-derived CDR1 and CDR2 are LNHNV and YYDKDF (reference sequence). CDR3 length: 14 residues. CDR3 DNA sequence: TGTGCCACCGGCGGGAGAGGCGGCGCAGATGCGCAGTATTTT. This translates into CATGGRGGADAQYF.